Following are 3 T cell receptor beta chains from one sample sequenced in a study of post-analysis software for immune sequencing data (dated by TCRdb to between 2015 and 2017). Overall study results and their limits: Significantly higher frequencies in patients than in controls were found for several TRBV segments, including TRBV5-6, TRBV5-1 and TRBV20-1.

Library prep was done by PCR. This sample was sequenced with an Illumina HiSeq 2500. To reduce PCR and sequencing biases, unique molecular identifiers were built into the TCR beta cDNA libraries. TCRdb took the public reads, trimmed them with fastp at Q25, ran MiXCR for clone calling and kept in-frame beta chains. Under each unique CDR3 protein, matching rows form one entry showing the most common genes and DNA. Across this sample there are a few hundred thousand distinct CDR3 sequences, with approximately 45% seen only once. The top ten clonotypes cover 12% of the sample. These TCRs' antigens remain unknown. Sequenced: blood. These receptors were taken from a girl aged 10 to 17 with multiple sclerosis.

The CDR3 region is CASSFSGGSMTEQYF. Written as DNA, the CDR3 is TGTGCCAGCAGTTTTTCTGGCGGGTCCATGACCGAGCAGTACTTC. The rearrangement uses TRBV28 and TRBJ2-5; maybe TRBD2 (5 bases). The J call may be faulty, since TRBJ2-7 better matches the DNA end. This CDR3 has 15 amino acids. Germline V CDR1 and CDR2: MDHEN, SYDVKM.

Regarding this clonotype: One end of the junction does not line up with germline, which may come from a read error. The chain is built from TRBV6-5 and TRBJ1-4; 7 positions match TRBD1. The CDR3 runs to 15 residues. Germline V gene data show CDR1 as MNHEY and CDR2 as SVGAGI. CDR3: CASRMDRRPNEKRFF. The CDR3 nucleotides are TGTGCCAGCAGAATGGACAGGCGGCCTAATGAAAAACGGTTTTTT.

This clonotype has just a few counts. The V call is TRBV10-3, the J call TRBJ1-2; D gene unclear. Trimming removed 0 bases from V and 3 bases from J, with 8 bases in between. The germline V gene encodes CDR1 ENHRY and CDR2 SYGVKD. The CDR3 runs to 14 residues. The CDR3 loop is CAISESTRDYGYTF. In DNA form, the CDR3 reads TGTGCCATCAGTGAGTCAACCCGGGACTATGGCTACACCTTC.